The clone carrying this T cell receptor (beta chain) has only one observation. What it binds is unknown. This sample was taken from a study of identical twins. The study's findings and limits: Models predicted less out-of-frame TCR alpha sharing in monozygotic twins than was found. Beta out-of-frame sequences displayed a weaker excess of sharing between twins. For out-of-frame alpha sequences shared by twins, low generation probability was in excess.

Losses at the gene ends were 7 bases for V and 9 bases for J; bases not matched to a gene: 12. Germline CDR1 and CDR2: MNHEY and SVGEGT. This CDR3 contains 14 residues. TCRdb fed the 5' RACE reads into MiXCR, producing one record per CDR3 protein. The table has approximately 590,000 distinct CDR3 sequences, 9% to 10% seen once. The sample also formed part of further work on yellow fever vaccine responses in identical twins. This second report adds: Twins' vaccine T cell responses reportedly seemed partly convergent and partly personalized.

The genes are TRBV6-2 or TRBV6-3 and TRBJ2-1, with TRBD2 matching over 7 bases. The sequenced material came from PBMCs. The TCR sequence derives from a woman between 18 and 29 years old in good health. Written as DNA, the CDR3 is TGTGCCAGCAACCAAGGACTAGTTGTCGGTGAGCAGTTCTTC. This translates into CASNQGLVVGEQFF.